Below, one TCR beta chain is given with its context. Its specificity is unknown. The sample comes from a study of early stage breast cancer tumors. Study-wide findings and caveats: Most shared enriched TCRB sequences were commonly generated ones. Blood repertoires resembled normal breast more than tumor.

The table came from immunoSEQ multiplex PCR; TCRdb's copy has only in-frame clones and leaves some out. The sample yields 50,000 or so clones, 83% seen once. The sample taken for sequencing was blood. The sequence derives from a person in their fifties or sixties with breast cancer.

CDR3 sequence reads: CASSAGTGRDWTQYF. The CDR3 DNA is TGTGCCAGCAGCGCGGGGACAGGTCGGGATTGGACCCAGTACTTC. The V call is TRBV9, the J call TRBJ2-5, with TRBD1 identical over 8 bases. Germline CDR1 reads SGDLS; CDR2 reads YYNGEE. V shed 3 bases, J shed 7 bases, and the junction held 11 bases outside the gene matches. CDR3 size: 15 residues.